Detailed here is one TCR beta chain. Its antigen is unidentified. This record belongs to a study of cytomegalovirus exposure and HLA in healthy donors. Study-wide context: The Caucasian-associated ancestry cluster held over 80% of 350 to 450 genotyped donors.

At the time of sampling, donors were nominally healthy, though unrecorded immune exposures were likely. CDR1 and CDR2 from the germline V gene are SGHTA and FQGTGA. The CDR3 runs to 12 residues. Trimming pared 5 bases from V and 7 bases from J, leaving 9 bases between. Broader study findings: A link between a missense DCLRE1C variant and TCR beta V- and J-gene trimming emerged from a later analysis. Several of the most significant clusters were apparently associated with common viral pathogens in a later analysis.

13 Jbeta primers and 60 Vbeta primers were used for the PCR. Sequenced by immunoSEQ multiplex PCR; TCRdb stores in-frame clones only, minus some. The table records 100,000 to 150,000 clones, around 85% of them present only once. The chain is built from TRBV7-3 and TRBJ2-1; possibly TRBD1 for D (5 bases). The clonotype comes from a boy younger than 18 in good health and CMV-seronegative. The sample comprised PBMCs. The DNA of the CDR3 is TGTGCCAGCAGCACGCAGGGTAATGAGCAGTTCTTC. Its protein is CASSTQGNEQFF.